This T cell receptor (beta chain) was sequenced in a study of OX40 agonist ivuxolimab in advanced cancers. This clone was detected a few times. TCRdb's table, derived via immunoSEQ multiplex PCR, lists solely in-frame clones and lacks some. This table has 70,000 or so clones, 80% to 85% appearing once. Between the trimmed V and J ends, which lost 1 base and 6 bases, there was a span of 10 bases. The V gene's germline CDR1 is SGHRS and CDR2 YFSETQ. The CDR3 runs to 14 residues. The receptor was isolated from an adult with an advanced solid tumor such as melanoma, head and neck, liver or kidney cancer. This chain uses TRBV5-1 with TRBJ2-2, with D hard to call. The sample was CD4+ or CD8+ T cells sorted from blood, taken in a trial of the OX40 agonist ivuxolimab. CDR3 sequence reads: CASSLKERAGELFF. The DNA for the CDR3 is TGCGCCAGCAGCTTGAAGGAGAGAGCCGGGGAGCTGTTTTTT.